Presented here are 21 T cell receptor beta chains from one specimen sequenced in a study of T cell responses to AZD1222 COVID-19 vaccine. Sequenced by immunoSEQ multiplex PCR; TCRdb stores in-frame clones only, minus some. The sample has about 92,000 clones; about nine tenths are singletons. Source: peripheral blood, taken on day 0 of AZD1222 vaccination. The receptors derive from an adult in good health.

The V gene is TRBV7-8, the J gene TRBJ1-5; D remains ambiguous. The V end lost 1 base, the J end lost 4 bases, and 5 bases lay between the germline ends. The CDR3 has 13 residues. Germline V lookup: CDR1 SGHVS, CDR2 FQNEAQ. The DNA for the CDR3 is TGTGCCAGCAGCTTAGTTGGGAATCAGCCCCAGCATTTT. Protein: CASSLVGNQPQHF.

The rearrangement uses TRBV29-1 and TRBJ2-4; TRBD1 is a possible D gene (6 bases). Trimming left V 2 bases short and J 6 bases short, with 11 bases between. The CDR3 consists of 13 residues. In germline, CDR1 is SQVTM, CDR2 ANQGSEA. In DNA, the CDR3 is TGCAGCGTTGAACAGGGGCGGAGAAACATTCAGTACTTC. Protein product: CSVEQGRRNIQYF.

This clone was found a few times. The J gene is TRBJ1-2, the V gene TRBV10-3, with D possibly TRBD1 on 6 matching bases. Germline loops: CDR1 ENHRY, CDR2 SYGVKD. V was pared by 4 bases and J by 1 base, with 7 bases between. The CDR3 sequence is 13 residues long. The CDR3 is CAISGDNNYGYTF. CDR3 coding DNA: TGTGCCATCAGTGGGGACAATAACTATGGCTACACCTTC.

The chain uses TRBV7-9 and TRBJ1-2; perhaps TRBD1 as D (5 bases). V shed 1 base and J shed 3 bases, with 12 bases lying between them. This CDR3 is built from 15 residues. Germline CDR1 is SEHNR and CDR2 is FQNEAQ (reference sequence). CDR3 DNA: TGTGCCAGCAGCTTAGAGGCAGGGATCGACTATGGCTACACCTTC. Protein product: CASSLEAGIDYGYTF.

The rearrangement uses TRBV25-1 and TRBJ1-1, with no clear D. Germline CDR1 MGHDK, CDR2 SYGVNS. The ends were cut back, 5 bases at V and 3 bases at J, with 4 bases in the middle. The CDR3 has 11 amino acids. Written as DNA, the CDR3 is TGTGCCAGCAGTATATACACTGAAGCTTTCTTT. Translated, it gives CASSIYTEAFF.

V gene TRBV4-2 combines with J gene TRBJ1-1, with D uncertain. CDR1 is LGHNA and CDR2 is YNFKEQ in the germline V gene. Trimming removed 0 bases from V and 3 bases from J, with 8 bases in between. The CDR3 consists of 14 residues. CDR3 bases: TGTGCCAGCAGCCAAGATCCGGGCTACACTGAAGCTTTCTTT. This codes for CASSQDPGYTEAFF.

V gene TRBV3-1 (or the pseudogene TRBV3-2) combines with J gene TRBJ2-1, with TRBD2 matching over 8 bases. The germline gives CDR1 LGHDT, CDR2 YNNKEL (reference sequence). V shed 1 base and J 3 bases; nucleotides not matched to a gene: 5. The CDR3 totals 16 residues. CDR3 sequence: CASSQVSSGRYNEQFF. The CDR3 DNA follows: TGTGCCAGCAGCCAAGTGTCTAGCGGGCGCTACAATGAGCAGTTCTTC.

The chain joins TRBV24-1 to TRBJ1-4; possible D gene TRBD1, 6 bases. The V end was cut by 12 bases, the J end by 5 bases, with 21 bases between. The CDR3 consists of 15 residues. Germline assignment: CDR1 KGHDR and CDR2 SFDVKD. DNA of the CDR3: TGTGCCCCAGACGGACAGCGAGAGTTAAATGAAAAACTGTTTTTT. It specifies CAPDGQRELNEKLFF.

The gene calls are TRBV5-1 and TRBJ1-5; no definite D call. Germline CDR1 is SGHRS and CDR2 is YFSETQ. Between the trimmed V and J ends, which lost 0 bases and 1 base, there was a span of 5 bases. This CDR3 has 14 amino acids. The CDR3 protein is CASSLDHSNQPQHF. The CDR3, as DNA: TGCGCCAGCAGCTTGGACCACAGCAATCAGCCCCAGCATTTT. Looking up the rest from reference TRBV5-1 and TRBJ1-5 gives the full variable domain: KAGVTQTPRYLIKTRGQQVTLSCSPISGHRSVSWYQQTPGQGLQFLFEYFSETQRNKGNFPGRFSGRQFSNSRSEMNVSTLELGDSALYLCASSLDHSNQPQHFGDGTRLSIL.

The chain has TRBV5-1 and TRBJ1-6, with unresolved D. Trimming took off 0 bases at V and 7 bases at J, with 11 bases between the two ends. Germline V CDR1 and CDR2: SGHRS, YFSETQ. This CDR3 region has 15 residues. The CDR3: CASSLEWGGNSPLHF. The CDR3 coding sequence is TGCGCCAGCAGCTTGGAATGGGGTGGGAATTCACCCCTCCACTTT.

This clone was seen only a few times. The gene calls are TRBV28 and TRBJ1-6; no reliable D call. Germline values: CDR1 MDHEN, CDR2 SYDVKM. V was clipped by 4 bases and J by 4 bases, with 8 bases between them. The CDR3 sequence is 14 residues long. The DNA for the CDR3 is TGTGCCAGCAGTTCAGGCCCTTATAATTCACCCCTCCACTTT. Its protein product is CASSSGPYNSPLHF.

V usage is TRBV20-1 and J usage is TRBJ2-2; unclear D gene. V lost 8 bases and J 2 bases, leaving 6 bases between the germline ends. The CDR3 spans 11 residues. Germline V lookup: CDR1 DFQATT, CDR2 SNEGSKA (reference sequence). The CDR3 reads CSPSNTGELFF. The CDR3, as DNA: TGCAGTCCTTCTAACACCGGGGAGCTGTTTTTT.

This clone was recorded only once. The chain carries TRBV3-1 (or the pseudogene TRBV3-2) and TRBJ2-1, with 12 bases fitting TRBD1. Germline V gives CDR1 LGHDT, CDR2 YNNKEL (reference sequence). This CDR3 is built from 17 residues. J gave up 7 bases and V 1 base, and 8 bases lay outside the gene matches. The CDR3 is CASSQGPGQGATNEQFF. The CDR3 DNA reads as TGTGCCAGCAGCCAAGGTCCGGGACAGGGGGCAACGAATGAGCAGTTCTTC.

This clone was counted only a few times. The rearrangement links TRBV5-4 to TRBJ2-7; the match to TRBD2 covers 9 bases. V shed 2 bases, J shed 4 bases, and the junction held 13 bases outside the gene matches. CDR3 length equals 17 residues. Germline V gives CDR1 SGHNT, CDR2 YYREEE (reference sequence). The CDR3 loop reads CASSFFPLAGDMYEQYF. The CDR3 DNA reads TGTGCCAGCAGCTTTTTCCCACTAGCGGGTGACATGTACGAGCAGTACTTC.

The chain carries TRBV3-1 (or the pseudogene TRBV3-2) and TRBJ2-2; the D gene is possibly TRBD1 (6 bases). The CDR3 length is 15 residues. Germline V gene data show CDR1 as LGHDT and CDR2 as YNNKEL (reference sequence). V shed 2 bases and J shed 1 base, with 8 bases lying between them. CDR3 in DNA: TGTGCCAGCAGCCAAAGGGACAAGAACACCGGGGAGCTGTTTTTT. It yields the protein CASSQRDKNTGELFF.

CDR3 sequence: CAWSVFSKVEKLFF. CDR3 DNA: TGTGCCTGGAGTGTATTTTCCAAGGTTGAAAAACTGTTTTTT. The rearrangement links TRBV30 to TRBJ1-4; D remains unclear. V was pared by 0 bases and J by 7 bases, with 12 bases between. The germline CDR1 and CDR2 sequences are GTSNPN and SVGIG (reference sequence). The CDR3 runs 14 residues.

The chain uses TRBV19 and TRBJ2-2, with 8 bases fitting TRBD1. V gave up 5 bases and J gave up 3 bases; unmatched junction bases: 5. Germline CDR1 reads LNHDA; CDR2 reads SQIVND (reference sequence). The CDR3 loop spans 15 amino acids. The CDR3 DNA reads TGTGCCAGTAGTCCGCAGGGGGCGCACACCGGGGAGCTGTTTTTT. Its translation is CASSPQGAHTGELFF.

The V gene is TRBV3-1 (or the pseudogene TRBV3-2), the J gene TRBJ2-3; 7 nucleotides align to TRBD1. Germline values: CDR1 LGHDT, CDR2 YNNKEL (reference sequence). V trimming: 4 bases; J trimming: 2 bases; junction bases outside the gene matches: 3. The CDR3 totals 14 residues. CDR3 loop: CASSLQGITDTQYF. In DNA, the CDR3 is TGTGCCAGCAGCCTACAGGGGATCACAGATACGCAGTATTTT.

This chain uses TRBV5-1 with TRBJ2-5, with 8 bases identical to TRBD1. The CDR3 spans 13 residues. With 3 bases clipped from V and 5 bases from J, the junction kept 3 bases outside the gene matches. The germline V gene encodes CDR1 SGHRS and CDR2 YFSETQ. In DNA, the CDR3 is TGCGCCAGCAGCTCACAGGGGGGTGAGACCCAGTACTTC. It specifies CASSSQGGETQYF.

This chain's CDR3 is CASSGGQGTSQPQHF. The CDR3 DNA follows: TGTGCCAGCAGCGGGGGACAGGGGACCAGTCAGCCCCAGCATTTT. V and J are TRBV21-1 and TRBJ1-5; whether TRBD1, the table's D call, matches the DNA was not checked. TRBV21-1 is described as a pseudogene. The CDR3 has 15 amino acids.

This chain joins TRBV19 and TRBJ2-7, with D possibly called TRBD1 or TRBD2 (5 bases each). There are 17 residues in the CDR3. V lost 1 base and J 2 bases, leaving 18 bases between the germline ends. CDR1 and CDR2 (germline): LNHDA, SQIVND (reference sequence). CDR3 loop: CASSIVRGQADTYEQYF. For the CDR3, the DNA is TGTGCCAGTAGTATAGTAAGAGGGCAAGCGGACACCTACGAGCAGTACTTC.